This T cell receptor beta chain was retrieved from a study of cytomegalovirus exposure and HLA in healthy donors. Whole-study results and caveats: The authors reported that TCR beta sequences could predict HLA-A and HLA-B alleles. These predictions were accurate for most subjects in the first cohort. As a later analysis showed, a missense DCLRE1C variant was linked to trimming of TCR beta V- and J-genes. It was assumed in the presence/absence analyses that sequencing depth was roughly uniform across donors.

Germline CDR1 is MNHNS and CDR2 is SASEGT. The ends were cut back, 1 base at V and 1 base at J, with 12 bases in the middle. CDR3 length equals 16 residues. 60 Vbeta and 13 Jbeta primers were used in PCR. Authors' processing steps: Per a later analysis, the number of unique TCR beta chains was some 82 million, of which 8.5 million to 11 million were shared. Profiled with immunoSEQ multiplex PCR; TCRdb holds only in-frame clones, not every one. D and trimming come from the DNA, and the V and J calls and clone size come from that table. Of roughly 140,000 clones in the sample, over 60% were seen once. Turning to this clone: Its antigen is currently unknown.

Source material: PBMCs. This chain connects TRBV6-1 to TRBJ2-3, with a possible D match to TRBD2 (5 bases). This sequence was found in a man in his forties in good health and CMV-seronegative. The CDR3 DNA follows: TGTGCCAGCAGTGAAGTGCCGGGGATTCGCACAGATACGCAGTATTTT. Translating it yields CASSEVPGIRTDTQYF.